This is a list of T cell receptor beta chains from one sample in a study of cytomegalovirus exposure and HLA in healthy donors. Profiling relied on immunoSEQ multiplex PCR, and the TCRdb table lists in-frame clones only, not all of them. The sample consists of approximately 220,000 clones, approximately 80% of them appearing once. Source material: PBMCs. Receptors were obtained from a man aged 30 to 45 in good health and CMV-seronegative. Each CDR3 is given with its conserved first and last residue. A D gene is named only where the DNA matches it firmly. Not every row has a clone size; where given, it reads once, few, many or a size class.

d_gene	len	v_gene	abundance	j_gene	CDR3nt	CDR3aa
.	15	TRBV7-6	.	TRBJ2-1	TGTGCCAGCAGCCGATACAGGGACACCTACAATGAGCAGTTCTTC	CASSRYRDTYNEQFF
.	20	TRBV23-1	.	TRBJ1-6	TGCGCCAGCAGTCAATTACGAGGGAGGGGGTCCGAGGGGTACGATTCACCCCTCCACTTT	CASSQLRGRGSEGYDSPLHF
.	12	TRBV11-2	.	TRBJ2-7	TGTGCCAGCAGTTCTGCCCAGTTGAAGCAGTACTTC	CASSSAQLKQYF
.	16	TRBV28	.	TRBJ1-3	TGTGCCAGCAGTCTTACAGGGTTCGGCTCTGGAAACACCATATATTTT	CASSLTGFGSGNTIYF
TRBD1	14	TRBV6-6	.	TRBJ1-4	TGTGCCAGCATCCGAGACAGGGGCAATGAAAAACTGTTTTTT	CASIRDRGNEKLFF
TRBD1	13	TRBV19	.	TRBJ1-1	TGTGCCAGTAGTATAAGGGACAGGGTTGAAGCTTTCTTT	CASSIRDRVEAFF
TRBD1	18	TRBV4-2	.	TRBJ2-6	TGTGCCAGCAGCCATCCCGGGACAGGGGTTTCTGGGGCCAACGTCCTGACTTTC	CASSHPGTGVSGANVLTF
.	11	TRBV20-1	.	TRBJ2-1	TGCAGTGCTAGTCCTGACAATGAGCAGTTCTTC	CSASPDNEQFF
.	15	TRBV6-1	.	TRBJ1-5	TGTGCCAGCTTGGGGTGGGGGGGCCAAGGACAGCCCCAGCATTTT	CASLGWGGQGQPQHF
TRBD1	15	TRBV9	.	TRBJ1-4	TGTGCCAGCAGCGTAGCCCAGGGGGTGGGTGAAAAACTGTTTTTT	CASSVAQGVGEKLFF
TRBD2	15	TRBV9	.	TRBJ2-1	TGTGCCAGCAGCGTAGCGGGGGGGCCTAACAATGAGCAGTTCTTC	CASSVAGGPNNEQFF
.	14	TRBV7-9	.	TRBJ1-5	TGTGCCAGCAGCGGAGGGGATAGCAATCAGCCCCAGCATTTT	CASSGGDSNQPQHF
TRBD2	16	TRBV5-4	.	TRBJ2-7	TGTGCCAGCAGCTTGAGAGTAGCGGGGGGCCTCGTGGAGCAGTACTTC	CASSLRVAGGLVEQYF
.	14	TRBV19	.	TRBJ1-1	TGTGCCAGTAGTATAGTCTCAGGGAACGCTGAAGCTTTCTTT	CASSIVSGNAEAFF
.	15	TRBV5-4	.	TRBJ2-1	TGTGCCAGCAGCCCTGGGGGCCCCCTCAATGAAGAGCAGTTCTTC	CASSPGGPLNEEQFF
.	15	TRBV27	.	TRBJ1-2	TGTGCCAGCAGTCCCGGGGAGGCCGGGCTCTATGGCTACACCTTC	CASSPGEAGLYGYTF
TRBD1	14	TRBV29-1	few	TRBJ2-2	TGCAGCGCCGCCGGGACAGGGTACACCGGGGAGCTGTTTTTT	CSAAGTGYTGELFF
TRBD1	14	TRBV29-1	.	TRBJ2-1	TGCAGCGTTGCCCCATGGACAGGGGGTAATGAGCAGTTCTTC	CSVAPWTGGNEQFF
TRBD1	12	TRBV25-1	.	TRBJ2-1	TGTGCCACCGAAGGAACAGGGGATGAGCAGTTCTTC	CATEGTGDEQFF
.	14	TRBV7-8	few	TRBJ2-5	TGTGCCAGCAGCTTAGTCTCTAGCCAAGAGACCCAGTACTTC	CASSLVSSQETQYF
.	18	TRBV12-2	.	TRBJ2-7	TGTGCAAGTCGAGACGGAGAACTACCCCTACCTCTTTCCTACGAGCAGTACTTC	CASRDGELPLPLSYEQYF
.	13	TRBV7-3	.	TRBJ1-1	TGTGCCAGCAGCTTAGACAGGAACACTGAAGCTTTCTTT	CASSLDRNTEAFF
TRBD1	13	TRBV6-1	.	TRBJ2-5	TGTGCCAGCGGAGACAGGGGGAAAGAGACCCAGTACTTC	CASGDRGKETQYF
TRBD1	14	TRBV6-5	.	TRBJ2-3	TGTGCCAGCAGTTCGGACAGGGCAACAGATACGCAGTATTTT	CASSSDRATDTQYF
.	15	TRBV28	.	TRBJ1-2	TGTGCCAGCAATCCCCCGCCAGGGATTTCCGGTGGCTACACCTTC	CASNPPPGISGGYTF
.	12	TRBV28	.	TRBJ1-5	TGTGCCAGCAAAGAGGGTAATCAGCCCCAGCATTTT	CASKEGNQPQHF
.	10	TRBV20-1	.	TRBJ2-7	TGCAGTGTACAGGGATGGGAGCAGTACTTC	CSVQGWEQYF
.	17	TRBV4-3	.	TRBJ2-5	TGCGCCAGCAGCCAAGATTGGCGCCGGGGTCAACAAGAGACCCAGTACTTC	CASSQDWRRGQQETQYF
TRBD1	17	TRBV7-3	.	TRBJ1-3	TGTGCCAGCAGCTTAGGGACAGAAGTTAGATCCGGAAACACCATATATTTT	CASSLGTEVRSGNTIYF